This T cell receptor (beta chain) is drawn from a study of cytomegalovirus exposure and HLA in healthy donors. Looking at the study overall: Of around 400 genotyped donors, roughly 81% grouped in the Caucasian-associated ancestry cluster.

Between the trimmed V and J ends, which lost 4 bases and 4 bases, there was a span of 14 bases. The CDR3 extends over 15 amino acids. Germline V gene data show CDR1 as MNHNY and CDR2 as SVGAGI (reference sequence). As for this clone: The antigen is unknown.

Study-wide findings and caveats: Immune exposure information available was restricted to CMV serostatus. Sequencing likely produced, as an artifact, a cluster of highly shared sequence variants. Later analysis revealed greater clonal expansion in HLA-associated TCR beta chains than in equally common others.

The PCR contained 60 Vbeta and 13 Jbeta primers. Only in-frame clones appear in the TCRdb table, and some are missing; sequencing was by immunoSEQ multiplex PCR. The data contain about 40,000 clones, about 60% of them singletons. The sample consisted of PBMCs. The origin of this receptor is a man aged 60-69 years in good health and CMV-seropositive. The rearrangement joins TRBV6-6 to TRBJ2-1; maybe TRBD1 (5 bases). The CDR3 DNA reads TGTGCCAGCAGTTCCCTAGTCAGGGTTTACAATGAGCAGTTCTTC. It is translated as CASSSLVRVYNEQFF.